This T cell receptor beta chain is from a study of identical twins. Unique molecular identifiers were in the cDNA, with template-switch universal primer binding. TCRdb processed the 5' RACE reads anew with MiXCR; each CDR3 protein has one entry. This sample carries approximately 500,000 distinct CDR3 sequences, approximately 24% of them seen once, and the ten largest clones take 2.9%. Deletions cut 3 bases from V and 1 base from J, with 15 bases between. The CDR3 totals 15 residues. Germline V gene lookup returns CDR1 DFQATT and CDR2 SNEGSKA (reference sequence). Healthy Caucasian donors formed the entire cohort. Another study also made use of these data, one on T cells expressing NK-cell markers. That report notes: It was sorted CD3+CD56-NKG2C+, CD3+CD56+NKG2C- and CD3+CD56+NKG2C+ T cells that provided the TCR beta repertoires. HCMV seropositivity marked most of the eight sequenced donors; one was seronegative.

The TCR comes from a woman younger than 35 in good health. The V call is TRBV20-1, the J call TRBJ1-2, with D perhaps matching TRBD1 (6 bases). Sample: CD4+ T cells sorted from blood. The CDR3 loop is CSARPDRQSNYGYTF. Written as DNA, the CDR3 is TGCAGTGCTAGGCCCGACAGGCAGAGTAACTATGGCTACACCTTC.